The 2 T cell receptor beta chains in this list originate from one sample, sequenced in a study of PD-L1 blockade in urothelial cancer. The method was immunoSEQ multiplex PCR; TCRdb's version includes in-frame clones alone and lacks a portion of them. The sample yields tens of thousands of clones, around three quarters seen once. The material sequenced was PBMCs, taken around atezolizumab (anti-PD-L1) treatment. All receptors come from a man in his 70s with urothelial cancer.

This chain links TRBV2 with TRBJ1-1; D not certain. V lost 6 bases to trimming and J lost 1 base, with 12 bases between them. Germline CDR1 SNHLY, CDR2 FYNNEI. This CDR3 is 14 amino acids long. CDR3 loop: CASRSLLPNTEAFF. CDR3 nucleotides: TGTGCCAGCAGAAGCTTACTGCCGAACACTGAAGCTTTCTTT.

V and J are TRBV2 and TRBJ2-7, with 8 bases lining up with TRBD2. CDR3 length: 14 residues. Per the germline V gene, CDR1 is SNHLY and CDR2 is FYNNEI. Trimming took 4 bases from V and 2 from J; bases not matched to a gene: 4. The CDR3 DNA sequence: TGTGCCAGCAGTGTGAAGGGACTAGCCTACGAGCAGTACTTC. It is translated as CASSVKGLAYEQYF.